This T cell receptor beta chain was recovered during a study of technical replicates of blood from several donors. The protocol was immunoSEQ multiplex PCR, while the TCRdb copy is restricted to in-frame clones and leaves out a portion. In the table there are 35,000 to 50,000 clones, 96% of which are singletons. The V end lost 5 bases, the J end lost 2 bases, and 11 bases lay between the germline ends. CDR3 size: 14 residues. Germline V gives CDR1 SGHTA, CDR2 FQGTGA. This TCR derives from a human donor in good health. The sequencing sample was made of T cells isolated from PBMCs. The genes are TRBV7-3 and TRBJ2-3; D perhaps matches TRBD1 (6 bases). Written as DNA, the CDR3 is TGTGCCAGCAGCCCGACAGGCCCCACAGATACGCAGTATTTT. Its protein is CASSPTGPTDTQYF.